Each of the 9 T cell receptor beta chains below was sequenced from the same sample in a study of shared clonotypes between healthy human individuals. The data were produced by immunoSEQ multiplex PCR, yet TCRdb's version contains in-frame clones alone and is incomplete. The table records 950,000 to 1,200,000 clones, 70% to 85% of them present only once. Sequenced material: memory CD4+ T cells from PBMCs. Subset: CD45RA-negative fraction. The receptor source for this set is a man aged 18-30 years in good health. Some clones in this sample may be carry-over from other donors' samples.

The V gene is TRBV5-1, the J gene TRBJ2-5; D is possibly TRBD2 (6 bases). Per germline, CDR1 SGHRS and CDR2 YFSETQ. The CDR3 is 15 residues long. Between the trimmed V and J ends, which lost 6 bases and 4 bases, there was a span of 19 bases. The DNA for the CDR3 is TGCGCCAGCACCCCAGCGGCGGGATCCATAGAGACCCAGTACTTC. Translating it yields CASTPAAGSIETQYF.

DNA of the CDR3: TGTGCCAGCAGCCACCGCAGGGGGCTAGGGCAGTACTTC. Translated: CASSHRRGLGQYF. The rearrangement uses TRBV4-2 and TRBJ2-7, with TRBD1 matching over 8 bases. The CDR3 runs to 13 residues. Per germline, CDR1 LGHNA and CDR2 YNFKEQ. V shed 3 bases and J 9 bases; nucleotides not matched to a gene: 7.

In this sample, this clone turned up a few times. The chain joins TRBV4-1 to TRBJ2-2; 7 nucleotides line up with TRBD1. CDR3 length: 17 amino acids. From germline, CDR1 is MGHRA and CDR2 YSYEKL. V dropped 2 bases and J dropped 3; count of bases not matched to a gene: 9. The CDR3 spells CASSQNAGTVDTGELFF. For the CDR3, the DNA is TGCGCCAGCAGCCAAAACGCCGGGACAGTGGACACCGGGGAGCTGTTTTTT.

This chain connects TRBV29-1 to TRBJ1-1, with D perhaps TRBD1 (6 bases). The CDR3 consists of 14 residues. Looked up from germline, CDR1 is SQVTM and CDR2 is ANQGSEA. The V gene lost 4 bases and the J gene lost 2 bases, with 14 bases spanning the gap. This CDR3 is CSVAARGGNTEAFF. In DNA, the CDR3 is TGCAGCGTTGCGGCGAGGGGGGGCAACACTGAAGCTTTCTTT.

This clone was observed a few times. The chain joins TRBV30 to TRBJ2-7, with unresolved D. CDR1 GTSNPN and CDR2 SVGIG come from the germline V gene (reference sequence). This CDR3 is 13 amino acids long. Trimming took off 3 bases at V and 7 bases at J, with 16 bases between the two ends. The CDR3 nucleotides are TGTGCCTGGAGGGTTTCAGCATCCAGGGAGCAGTACTTC. Translation gives CAWRVSASREQYF.

The chain carries TRBV5-4 and TRBJ2-3; D might be TRBD2 (6 bases). CDR1 is SGHNT and CDR2 is YYREEE in the germline V gene (reference sequence). The CDR3 has 19 amino acids. The V end was cut by 4 bases, the J end by 0 bases, with 24 bases between. The chain's CDR3 is CASSPGRLVETTSTDTQYF. CDR3 DNA: TGTGCCAGCAGCCCAGGGCGACTAGTGGAAACCACTAGCACAGATACGCAGTATTTT.

J is TRBJ2-7 and V is TRBV5-4; 7 bases fit TRBD1. This CDR3 is 14 amino acids long. CDR1 is SGHNT and CDR2 is YYREEE in the germline V gene (reference sequence). Trimming removed 4 bases from V and 2 bases from J; junction bases left unmatched: 6. The CDR3 sequence is CASSPGTATYEQYF. The DNA for the CDR3 is TGTGCCAGCAGCCCCGGGACAGCGACCTACGAGCAGTACTTC.

The chain has TRBV6-1 and TRBJ1-2; TRBD1 aligns across 9 bases. V was pared by 4 bases and J by 6 bases, with 6 bases of the junction left unmatched. The CDR3 runs to 14 residues. Per the germline V gene, CDR1 is MNHNS and CDR2 is SASEGT. DNA for the CDR3: TGTGCCAGCAGTGTGAACAGGGGGCGGGATGGCTACACCTTC. It codes for CASSVNRGRDGYTF.

The rearrangement links TRBV7-2 to TRBJ2-1; 15 positions match TRBD2. This CDR3 contains 16 residues. The germline CDR1 and CDR2 sequences are SGHTA and FQGNSA. Germline trimming cut 5 bases from V and 9 bases from J; bases unmatched to any gene: 8. For the CDR3, the DNA is TGTGCCAGCAGCCTAGGGACTAGCGGGAGGTGGGGTGAGCAGTTCTTC. Translating gives CASSLGTSGRWGEQFF.